This passage covers 16 T cell receptor beta chains from one sample sequenced in a study of T cell responses to AZD1222 COVID-19 vaccine. Data came from immunoSEQ multiplex PCR; TCRdb stores just in-frame clones and leaves some out. The repertoire holds over 130,000 clones, with approximately 87% as singletons. The source was peripheral blood, collected 28 days after the second AZD1222 dose. Every receptor here comes from an adult who received the AZD1222 COVID-19 vaccine.

CDR3 nucleotide sequence: TGTGCCAGCAGCTTGGCCATCACAGGGAGTAATGAAAAACTGTTTTTT. Its protein product is CASSLAITGSNEKLFF. The rearrangement uses TRBV5-5 and TRBJ1-4, with D possibly being TRBD1 (6 bases). The CDR3 runs 16 residues. V was cut by 0 bases and J by 4 bases, with 13 bases left in between. CDR1 is SGHKS and CDR2 is YYEKEE in the germline V gene (reference sequence).

The rearrangement links TRBV5-1 to TRBJ2-7; the D is unclear. The CDR3 extends over 13 amino acids. The V gene lost 5 bases and the J gene lost 2 bases, with 11 bases spanning the gap. Germline V gene lookup returns CDR1 SGHRS and CDR2 YFSETQ. Here the CDR3 DNA reads TGCGCCAGCAGAGGCAGCCAGACCTACGAGCAGTACTTC. Its protein is CASRGSQTYEQYF.

The rearrangement joins TRBV20-1 to TRBJ2-3; no reliable D call. The CDR3 length is 11 residues. Germline-derived CDR1 and CDR2 are DFQATT and SNEGSKA (reference sequence). Between the trimmed V and J ends, which lost 5 bases and 4 bases, there was a span of 7 bases. The CDR3 loop is CSADEADTQYF. The CDR3, as DNA: TGCAGTGCTGACGAGGCAGATACGCAGTATTTT.

The chain combines TRBV27 with TRBJ2-7; D remains ambiguous. The V gene's germline CDR1 is MNHEY and CDR2 SMNVEV (reference sequence). The CDR3 covers 14 residues. Trimming left V 6 bases short and J 0 bases short, with 12 bases between. The CDR3 region has the DNA TGTGCCAGCAGCTACGGCGGTCTCTCCTACGAGCAGTACTTC. Amino acid sequence: CASSYGGLSYEQYF.

This chain uses TRBV7-2 with TRBJ2-7; 7 bases fit TRBD2. Germline loops: CDR1 SGHTA, CDR2 FQGNSA. The CDR3 is made up of 16 amino acids. V lost 1 base to trimming and J lost 0 bases; unmatched junction nucleotides: 6. Written as DNA, the CDR3 is TGTGCCAGCAGCTTAGGGGGGGGAGGCAGCTCCTACGAGCAGTACTTC. Amino acids: CASSLGGGGSSYEQYF.

The V call is TRBV19, the J call TRBJ2-3; TRBD1 matches at 7 bases. The CDR3 extends over 14 amino acids. J was trimmed by 5 bases and V by 6 bases; bases with no gene match: 8. CDR1 and CDR2 (germline): LNHDA, SQIVND (reference sequence). The CDR3 coding sequence is TGTGCCAGTAGGAAACAGGGGTCTGAAGATACGCAGTATTTT. Amino acid sequence: CASRKQGSEDTQYF.

This sequence joins TRBV28 and TRBJ2-7; perhaps TRBD2 as D (5 bases). This CDR3 spans 14 amino acids. Germline assignment: CDR1 MDHEN and CDR2 SYDVKM. V shed 7 bases and J shed 3 bases, with 16 bases lying between them. DNA for the CDR3: TGTGCCAGCACCCCGCCCGGGAAGAACTACGAGCAGTACTTC. Protein sequence: CASTPPGKNYEQYF.

The DNA of the CDR3 is TGTGCCAGCAGCCGGGCCCCCGCTTCTGGAAACACCATATATTTT. Its protein is CASSRAPASGNTIYF. The rearrangement links TRBV28 to TRBJ1-3; no clear D. Germline assignment: CDR1 MDHEN and CDR2 SYDVKM. The CDR3 loop spans 15 amino acids. V shed 6 bases and J shed 1 base, with 13 bases lying between them.

The chain joins TRBV9 to TRBJ2-1; D may correspond to TRBD1 or TRBD2 (5 bases each). In germline, CDR1 is SGDLS, CDR2 YYNGEE. V was cut by 0 bases and J by 8 bases, with 18 bases left in between. The CDR3 sequence is 16 residues long. The CDR3 spells CASSVEWDLVPDEQFF. The CDR3 nucleotides are TGTGCCAGCAGCGTAGAATGGGACCTAGTTCCGGATGAGCAGTTCTTC.

This chain links TRBV10-3 with TRBJ1-5; maybe TRBD1 (6 bases). The CDR3 runs 14 residues. Germline CDR1 reads ENHRY; CDR2 reads SYGVKD. V lost 2 bases, J lost 4 bases, and 9 bases lay in between. The CDR3 loop is CAISEGGANQPQHF. CDR3 in DNA: TGTGCCATCAGTGAGGGGGGGGCTAATCAGCCCCAGCATTTT.

The chain carries TRBV28 and TRBJ2-1, with 7 bases lining up with TRBD2. This CDR3 has 16 residues. J gave up 0 bases and V 6 bases, and 8 bases lay outside the gene matches. Germline CDR1 reads MDHEN; CDR2 reads SYDVKM. The CDR3 region is CASSRGGGSSYNEQFF. CDR3 DNA sequence: TGTGCCAGCAGCCGAGGCGGGGGTAGCTCCTACAATGAGCAGTTCTTC.

The V and J genes are TRBV19 and TRBJ1-5; D is unclear. V was pared by 4 bases and J by 7 bases, with 17 bases between. The CDR3 is 15 amino acids. Germline lookup yields CDR1 LNHDA and CDR2 SQIVND (reference sequence). DNA of the CDR3: TGTGCCAGTAGTAAACCCCAGGTCGGTTACCAGCCCCAGCATTTT. Amino acid sequence: CASSKPQVGYQPQHF.

The chain combines TRBV6-2 or TRBV6-3 with TRBJ1-2, with 8 nucleotides matching TRBD1. The germline gives CDR1 MNHEY, CDR2 SVGEGT. V lost 5 bases and J lost 6; bases outside the gene matches: 5. The CDR3 runs to 13 residues. DNA for the CDR3: TGTGCCAGCAGTCGGGACAGGACAAATGGCTACACCTTC. This translates into CASSRDRTNGYTF.

The V gene is TRBV5-1, the J gene TRBJ2-1; 11 bases agree with TRBD2. V lost 5 bases and J lost 4; bases outside the gene matches: 5. The CDR3 runs to 15 residues. Germline assignment: CDR1 SGHRS and CDR2 YFSETQ. The CDR3 DNA follows: TGCGCCAGCAGGACGACTAGCGGGACTTACAATGAGCAGTTCTTC. This codes for CASRTTSGTYNEQFF.

The chain joins TRBV28 to TRBJ1-2; 12 positions match TRBD1. CDR1 and CDR2 from the germline V gene are MDHEN and SYDVKM. This CDR3 is built from 16 residues. The J segment lost 4 bases and the V segment lost 6 bases, leaving 9 bases of the junction unmatched. CDR3 DNA: TGTGCCAGCAGCCTAGGGGGACAGGGGGCGTCCTATGGCTACACCTTC. Residues: CASSLGGQGASYGYTF.

The chain is built from TRBV30 and TRBJ1-1, with D uncertain. The V end was cut by 2 bases, the J end by 1 base, with 11 bases between. The CDR3 is made up of 14 amino acids. The V gene's germline CDR1 is GTSNPN and CDR2 SVGIG (reference sequence). The CDR3 spells CAWSSRNSNTEAFF. The CDR3 nucleotides read TGTGCCTGGAGTTCCCGAAATTCGAACACTGAAGCTTTCTTT.